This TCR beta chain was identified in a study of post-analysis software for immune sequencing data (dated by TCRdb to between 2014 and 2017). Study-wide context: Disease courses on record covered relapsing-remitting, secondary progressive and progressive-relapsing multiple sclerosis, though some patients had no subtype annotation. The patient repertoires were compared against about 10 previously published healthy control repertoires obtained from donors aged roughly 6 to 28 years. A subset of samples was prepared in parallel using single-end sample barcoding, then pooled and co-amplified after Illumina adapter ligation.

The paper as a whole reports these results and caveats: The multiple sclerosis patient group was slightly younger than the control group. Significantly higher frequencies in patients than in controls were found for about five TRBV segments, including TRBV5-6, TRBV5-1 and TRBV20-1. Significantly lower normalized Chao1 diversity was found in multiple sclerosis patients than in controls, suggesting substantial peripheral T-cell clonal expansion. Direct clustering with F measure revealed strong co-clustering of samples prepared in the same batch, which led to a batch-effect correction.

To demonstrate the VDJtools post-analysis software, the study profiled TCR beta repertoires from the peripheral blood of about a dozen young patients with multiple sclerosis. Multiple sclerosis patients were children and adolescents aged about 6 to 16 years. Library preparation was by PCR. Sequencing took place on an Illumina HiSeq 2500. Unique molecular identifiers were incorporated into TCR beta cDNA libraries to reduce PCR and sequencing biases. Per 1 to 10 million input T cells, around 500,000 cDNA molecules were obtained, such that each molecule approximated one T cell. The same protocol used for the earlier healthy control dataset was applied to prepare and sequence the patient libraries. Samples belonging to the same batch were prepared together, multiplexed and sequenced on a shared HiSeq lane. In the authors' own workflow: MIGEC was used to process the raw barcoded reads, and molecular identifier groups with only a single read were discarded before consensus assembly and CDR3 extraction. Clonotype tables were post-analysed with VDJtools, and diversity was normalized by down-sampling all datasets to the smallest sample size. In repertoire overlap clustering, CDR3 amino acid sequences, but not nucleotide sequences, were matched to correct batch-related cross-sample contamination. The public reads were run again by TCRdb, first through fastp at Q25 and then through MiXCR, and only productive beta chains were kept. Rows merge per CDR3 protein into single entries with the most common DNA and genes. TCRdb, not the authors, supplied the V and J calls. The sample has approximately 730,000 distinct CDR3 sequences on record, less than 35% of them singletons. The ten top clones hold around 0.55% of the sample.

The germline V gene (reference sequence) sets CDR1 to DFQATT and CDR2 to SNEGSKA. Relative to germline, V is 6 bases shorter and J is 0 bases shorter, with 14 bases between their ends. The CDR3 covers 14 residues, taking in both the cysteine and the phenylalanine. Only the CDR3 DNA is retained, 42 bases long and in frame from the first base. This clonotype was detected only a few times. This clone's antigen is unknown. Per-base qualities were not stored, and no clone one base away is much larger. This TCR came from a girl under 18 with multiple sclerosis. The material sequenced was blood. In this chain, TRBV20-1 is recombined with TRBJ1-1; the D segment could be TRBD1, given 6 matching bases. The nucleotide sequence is TGCAGTGCCCCATTTAGGGGGATGAACACTGAAGCTTTCTTT. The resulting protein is CSAPFRGMNTEAFF.